This T cell receptor (beta chain) was retrieved from a study of post-analysis software for immune sequencing data (dated by TCRdb to the mid-2010s). Some background on the complete study: The recorded disease courses included relapsing-remitting, secondary progressive and progressive-relapsing multiple sclerosis, and some patients had no subtype annotation. The patient repertoires were compared against 11 previously published healthy control repertoires obtained from donors aged roughly 6 to 26 years. A subset of samples was prepared in parallel using single-end sample barcoding, then pooled and co-amplified after Illumina adapter ligation.

Libraries were constructed by PCR. TCRdb lists the instrument as Illumina HiSeq 2500. Unique molecular identifiers were incorporated into TCR beta cDNA libraries to reduce PCR and sequencing biases. Per 1 to 10 million input T cells, approximately 500,000 cDNA molecules were obtained, such that each molecule approximated one T cell. The same protocol used for the earlier healthy control dataset was applied to prepare and sequence the patient libraries. Within a given batch, samples were prepared together, multiplexed and sequenced on the same HiSeq lane. The original methods were these. MIGEC was used to process the raw barcoded reads, and molecular identifier groups with only a single read were discarded before consensus assembly and CDR3 extraction. VDJtools was used for post-analysis of the clonotype tables, with diversity normalized by down-sampling every dataset to the smallest sample size. Repertoire overlap clustering matched CDR3 amino acid but not nucleotide sequences to correct batch-related cross-sample contamination. TCRdb reprocessed the public reads (quality trimming at Q25 with fastp, clone calling with MiXCR) and kept in-frame beta chains. Every entry covers one CDR3 protein and lists the most common genes and DNA from its rows. In this record, the V and J calls reflect TCRdb's handling and not the investigators' own analysis. The sample profile shows fewer than 900,000 distinct CDR3 sequences; approximately 44% of them were found once. The ten largest clones represent roughly 4.5% of the sample.

Study-wide conclusions, independent of this receptor: The control group was slightly older than the multiple sclerosis patient group. Significantly lower normalized Chao1 diversity was found in multiple sclerosis patients than in controls, suggesting substantial peripheral T-cell clonal expansion. Strong co-clustering of samples prepared in the same batch was shown by direct clustering with F measure, prompting a batch-effect correction. About five TRBV segments, including TRBV5-6, TRBV5-1 and TRBV20-1, were significantly more frequent in patients than controls.

With termini counted, the CDR3 has 16 amino acids. Just CDR3 DNA is preserved here, 48 bases in frame from base 1. V sheds 2 bases and J sheds 5 bases, leaving 16 bases between their ends. CDR1 and CDR2, per the germline V gene, are KGHDR and SFDVKD. Of note for this clonotype: There is no known antigen for this receptor. In this CDR3 the conserved last residue, phenylalanine or tryptophan, is missing, so a read error is likely.

TCR beta repertoires were profiled from peripheral blood of roughly 13 young patients with multiple sclerosis to demonstrate the VDJtools post-analysis software. The multiple sclerosis patients were children and adolescents between roughly 6 and 16 years of age. The rearrangement combines TRBV24-1 with TRBJ2-3; possibly the D gene is TRBD1, per 5 matching bases. The receptor's source is a girl aged 5 to 17 with multiple sclerosis. Sequencing was carried out using blood. The base sequence is TGTGCCACCAGTGATTCCCAGGGTATTGATCGAGATACGCAGTATTCT. This codes for CATSDSQGIDRDTQYS.